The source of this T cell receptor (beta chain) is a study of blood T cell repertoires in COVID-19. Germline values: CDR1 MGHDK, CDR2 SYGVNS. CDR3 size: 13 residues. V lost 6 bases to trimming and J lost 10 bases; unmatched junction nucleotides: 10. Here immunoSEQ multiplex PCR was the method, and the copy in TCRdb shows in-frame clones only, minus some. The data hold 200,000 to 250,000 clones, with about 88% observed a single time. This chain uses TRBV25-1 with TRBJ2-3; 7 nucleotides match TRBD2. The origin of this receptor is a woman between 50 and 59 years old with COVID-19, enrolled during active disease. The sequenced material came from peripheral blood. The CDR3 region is CASREKTSYAQYF. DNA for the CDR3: TGTGCCAGCAGGGAGAAGACTAGCTACGCGCAGTATTTT.